This passage covers 25 T cell receptor beta chains from one sample sequenced in a study of CD8 T cells in Susac syndrome. Reverse transcription used 0.5 to 1 ug RNA and random hexamers. A single record per CDR3 protein comes from TCRdb applying MiXCR to the immunoSEQ multiplex PCR reads. The sample consists of about 150,000 distinct CDR3 sequences, roughly 95% of them appearing once. Input material: CD8+ T cells from PBMCs. Every receptor here comes from a human donor with multiple sclerosis.

This clonotype was counted once. V usage is TRBV20-1 and J usage is TRBJ1-1, with D possibly matching TRBD1 (5 bases). CDR1 is DFQATT, CDR2 SNEGSKA, per germline (reference sequence). Trimming left V 2 bases short and J 0 bases short, with 13 bases between. The CDR3 is 15 residues long. CDR3 sequence: CSARSTGQMNTEAFF. Written as DNA, the CDR3 is TGCAGTGCTAGATCCACAGGACAAATGAACACTGAAGCTTTCTTT.

The rearrangement links TRBV9 to TRBJ1-1, with a possible D match to TRBD1 (6 bases). CDR1 is SGDLS, CDR2 YYNGEE, per germline. V lost 3 bases and J lost 6, with 15 bases in between. The CDR3 length is 14 residues. The CDR3 region is CASSEGRGAAEAFF. The CDR3 coding sequence is TGTGCCAGCAGCGAGGGCCGGGGGGCGGCTGAAGCTTTCTTT.

This chain uses TRBV20-1 with TRBJ1-1; D is ambiguous. The CDR3 covers 12 residues. CDR1 and CDR2 from the germline V gene are DFQATT and SNEGSKA (reference sequence). The CDR3 DNA reads as TGCAGCATCCGAGTCACAGATACTGAAGCTTTCTTT. Its protein product is CSIRVTDTEAFF.

The chain recombines TRBV14 with TRBJ2-7; no clear D. The CDR3 runs 14 residues. The germline V gene has CDR1 SGHDN and CDR2 FVKESK. Between the trimmed V and J ends, which lost 4 bases and 2 bases, there was a span of 12 bases. CDR3 region: CASSRRRQAYEQYV. The CDR3 DNA reads TGTGCCAGCAGCCGAAGGCGGCAAGCCTACGAGCAGTACGTC.

The CDR3 loop is CASAGGISYEQYF. In DNA form, the CDR3 reads TGTGCCAGCGCAGGAGGGATATCCTACGAGCAGTACTTC. The chain uses TRBV7-9 and TRBJ2-7; TRBD2 is a possible D gene (6 bases). Trimming pared 8 bases from V and 1 base from J, leaving 12 bases between. In germline, CDR1 is SEHNR, CDR2 FQNEAQ (reference sequence). The CDR3 is 13 residues long.

This CDR3 is CASSQVPSPNNEQFF. The DNA for the CDR3 is TGTGCCAGCAGCCAAGTTCCGTCACCAAACAATGAGCAGTTCTTC. This chain joins TRBV3-1 and TRBJ2-1; D is uncertain. CDR3 length equals 15 residues. Germline CDR1 reads LGHDT; CDR2 reads YNNKEL (reference sequence). Trimming took off 1 base at V and 5 bases at J, with 12 bases between the two ends.

V is TRBV4-1 and J is TRBJ1-1; maybe TRBD1 (5 bases). Germline V gene data show CDR1 as MGHRA and CDR2 as YSYEKL. CDR3 size: 13 residues. The ends were cut back, 4 bases at V and 3 bases at J, with 9 bases in the middle. The CDR3 protein is CASSRTGDTEAFF. The CDR3 DNA reads as TGCGCCAGCAGCCGCACAGGAGACACTGAAGCTTTCTTT.

The gene calls are TRBV20-1 and TRBJ2-1; the match to TRBD1 covers 8 bases. The CDR3 loop spans 14 amino acids. J gave up 4 bases and V 4 bases, and 6 bases lay outside the gene matches. Looked up from germline, CDR1 is DFQATT and CDR2 is SNEGSKA (reference sequence). The CDR3 bases are TGCAGTGCTACCTCCGGGACAGGTTACAATGAGCAGTTCTTC. Translating it yields CSATSGTGYNEQFF.

The chain recombines TRBV2 with TRBJ2-7; no clear D gene. This CDR3 has 11 amino acids. V was clipped by 7 bases and J by 6 bases, with 10 bases between them. Germline V CDR1 and CDR2: SNHLY, FYNNEI. CDR3 DNA sequence: TGTGCCAGCAAGGTTGGAAGCGAGCAGTACGTC. It encodes CASKVGSEQYV.

The chain joins TRBV30 to TRBJ1-2, with D perhaps matching TRBD1 (6 bases). V was trimmed by 0 bases and J by 6 bases, leaving 11 bases between them. Germline V CDR1 and CDR2: GTSNPN, SVGIG (reference sequence). This CDR3 spans 13 amino acids. CDR3 nucleotides: TGTGCCTGGAGTGTCACAGGGTTGGATGGCTACACCTTC. This gives the protein CAWSVTGLDGYTF. Together with reference TRBV30 and TRBJ1-2, the CDR3 gives the full variable domain: SQTIHQWPATLVQPVGSPLSLECTVEGTSNPNLYWYRQAAGRGLQLLFYSVGIGQISSEVPQNLSASRPQDRQFILSSKKLLLSDSGFYLCAWSVTGLDGYTFGSGTRLTVV.

The CDR3 loop is CAWSPGGRNQPQHF. CDR3 sequence (DNA): TGTGCCTGGAGCCCAGGGGGAAGGAATCAGCCCCAGCATTTT. The chain combines TRBV30 with TRBJ1-5; 7 positions match TRBD1. The J segment lost 4 bases and the V segment lost 3 bases, leaving 6 bases of the junction unmatched. The CDR3 contains 14 residues. Germline CDR1 and CDR2: GTSNPN and SVGIG (reference sequence).

This clonotype was seen only a few times. The chain has TRBV6-2 or TRBV6-3 and TRBJ2-3; a possible D gene is TRBD2 (6 bases). Germline CDR1 reads MNHEY; CDR2 reads SVGEGT. Trimming shortened V by 2 bases and J by 0 bases, and 9 bases separated the two germline ends. CDR3 length equals 15 residues. The CDR3 DNA follows: TGTGCCAGCAGTTACCTCGGGGGTAGCACAGATACGCAGTATTTT. It encodes CASSYLGGSTDTQYF.

This chain joins TRBV29-1 and TRBJ1-3; D is unresolved. Per germline, CDR1 SQVTM and CDR2 ANQGSEA. V was trimmed by 5 bases and J by 0 bases, leaving 8 bases between them. CDR3 length: 13 residues. CDR3 protein: CSVIWSSGNTIYF. CDR3 DNA: TGCAGCGTTATTTGGAGCTCTGGAAACACCATATATTTT.

This chain connects TRBV30 to TRBJ1-4; 7 positions match TRBD1. The germline V gene encodes CDR1 GTSNPN and CDR2 SVGIG (reference sequence). The CDR3 length is 13 residues. V lost 5 bases to trimming and J lost 8 bases; unmatched junction nucleotides: 8. Here the CDR3 reads CAWEEGANEKLFF. As DNA, the CDR3 is TGTGCCTGGGAGGAGGGGGCAAACGAAAAACTGTTTTTT.

This chain connects TRBV27 to TRBJ2-2; D unclear. The V gene lost 0 bases and the J gene lost 1 base, with 12 bases spanning the gap. Germline assignment: CDR1 MNHEY and CDR2 SMNVEV (reference sequence). This CDR3 spans 17 amino acids. This CDR3 reads CASSLSPPQVNTGELFF. The CDR3 nucleotides read TGTGCCAGCAGTTTATCACCCCCGCAGGTGAACACCGGGGAGCTGTTTTTT.

The rearrangement uses TRBV14 and TRBJ1-1, with 12 bases matching TRBD1. This CDR3 has 14 amino acids. V lost 4 bases, J lost 7 bases, and 4 bases stayed unmatched. In germline, CDR1 is SGHDN, CDR2 FVKESK. CDR3 sequence (DNA): TGTGCCAGCAGCCTGGGACAGGGGGCCCTTGAAGCTTTCTTT. Its protein product is CASSLGQGALEAFF.

J is TRBJ2-7 and V is TRBV23-1, with D hard to call. Being an ORF, TRBV23-1 has a function that is uncertain. The CDR3 covers 16 residues. The V gene lost 2 bases and the J gene lost 3 bases, with 17 bases spanning the gap. The CDR3, as DNA: TGCGCCAGCAGTCAACTCAAGGGAAATACTCACTACGAGCAGTACTTC. This sequence encodes CASSQLKGNTHYEQYF.

The gene calls are TRBV2 and TRBJ1-2, with D hard to call. The CDR3 covers 15 residues. From germline, CDR1 is SNHLY and CDR2 FYNNEI. V was trimmed by 0 bases and J by 4 bases, leaving 12 bases between them. The CDR3 sequence: CASSEAAVLSYGYTF. In nucleotides, the CDR3 is TGTGCCAGCAGTGAAGCGGCAGTCTTAAGCTATGGCTACACCTTC.

The chain employs TRBV9 and TRBJ2-7, with D possibly being TRBD1 (5 bases). CDR1 is SGDLS, CDR2 YYNGEE, per germline. The ends were cut back, 0 bases at V and 4 bases at J, with 11 bases in the middle. CDR3 length: 14 amino acids. CDR3 sequence: CASSVGVGAYEQYF. DNA for the CDR3: TGTGCCAGCAGCGTAGGGGTAGGGGCATACGAGCAGTACTTC.

The chain is built from TRBV29-1 and TRBJ2-1, with 9 bases matching TRBD2. Germline V CDR1 and CDR2: SQVTM, ANQGSEA. After removal of 6 bases from V and 4 bases from J, the junction contained 4 bases not matched to a gene. This CDR3 region has 13 residues. Here the CDR3 DNA reads TGCAGCGTCAGCGGGGGGATTTACAATGAGCAGTTCTTC. Protein product: CSVSGGIYNEQFF.

The rearrangement links TRBV7-9 to TRBJ2-7; D gene ambiguous. Germline lookup yields CDR1 SEHNR and CDR2 FQNEAQ (reference sequence). Trimming took off 5 bases at V and 0 bases at J, with 11 bases between the two ends. CDR3 length equals 14 residues. The CDR3 is CASSPSVSSYEQYV. The CDR3 DNA reads TGTGCCAGCAGCCCTTCAGTCAGCTCCTACGAGCAGTACGTC.

The rearrangement links TRBV11-2 to TRBJ2-5; D is unclear. V was pared by 3 bases and J by 5 bases, with 7 bases between. The CDR3 contains 12 residues. Germline CDR1 reads SGHAT; CDR2 reads FQNNGV. For the CDR3, the DNA is TGTGCCAGCAGCTTTGGGCCGGAGACCCAGTACTTC. Protein sequence: CASSFGPETQYF.

The chain employs TRBV11-2 and TRBJ2-1; 9 nucleotides match TRBD2. V lost 5 bases, J lost 6 bases, and 5 bases stayed unmatched. The CDR3 contains 14 residues. Looked up from germline, CDR1 is SGHAT and CDR2 is FQNNGV. The CDR3 loop reads CASSVSGGPNEQFF. The CDR3, as DNA: TGTGCCAGCAGCGTTAGCGGGGGACCCAATGAGCAGTTCTTC. Supplemented by reference TRBV11-2 and TRBJ2-1, the full variable domain reads EAGVAQSPRYKIIEKRQSVAFWCNPISGHATLYWYQQILGQGPKLLIQFQNNGVVDDSQLPKDRFSAERLKGVDSTLKIQPAKLEDSAVYLCASSVSGGPNEQFFGPGTRLTVL.

With regard to this clonotype: The junction departs from the called germline gene at one end, perhaps through a read error. J is TRBJ2-5 and V is TRBV7-7; weak D call: TRBD2 (6 bases). CDR1 SSHAT and CDR2 FNYEAQ come from the germline V gene (reference sequence). The CDR3 contains 15 residues. CDR3 residues: CASSVNSGREWTQYF. The CDR3 bases are TGTGCTAGCAGCGTAAATAGCGGTCGTGAATGGACCCAGTACTTC.

This rearrangement joins TRBV9 to TRBJ2-7; the match to TRBD2 covers 9 bases. The germline gives CDR1 SGDLS, CDR2 YYNGEE. J gave up 0 bases and V 2 bases, and 9 bases lay outside the gene matches. The CDR3 has 17 amino acids. CDR3 DNA: TGTGCCAGCAGCGTCCGTGGGGAGACTAGCGGCTCCTACGAGCAGTACGTC. This codes for CASSVRGETSGSYEQYV.